The sequence of this T cell receptor beta chain was determined in a study of T cells in Graves' hyperthyroidism and ophthalmopathy. Study-level points and caveats: The model anticipated ophthalmopathy a median around six months pre-onset. Blood shared most expanded thyroid clonotypes above 0.001.

RNA transcripts gave rise to amplified TCR beta CDR3 regions. The primer set for the first-round RT-PCR of the TCR CDR3 was HTBI. TCRdb recomputed calls from the multiplex PCR reads with MiXCR, one row per CDR3 protein. This table has about 640,000 distinct CDR3 sequences, less than 25% appearing once. The CDR3 spans 19 residues. The germline CDR1 and CDR2 sequences are SGHRS and YFSETQ. Unmatched junction bases numbered 14, after V lost 4 bases and J lost 0 bases. In this sample, this clonotype turned up a few times. Its specificity is unknown. The sequence derives from a man aged 30 to 45 with Graves' ophthalmopathy. Sequenced: blood. The V and J genes are TRBV5-1 and TRBJ1-4; 8 bases map to TRBD1. The CDR3 nucleotides read TGCGCCAGCAGCGAAGACAGGGGCAACGTAAGAGCAACTAATGAAAAACTGTTTTTT. It yields the protein CASSEDRGNVRATNEKLFF. Full variable domain (outside the CDR3, taken from reference TRBV5-1 and TRBJ1-4): KAGVTQTPRYLIKTRGQQVTLSCSPISGHRSVSWYQQTPGQGLQFLFEYFSETQRNKGNFPGRFSGRQFSNSRSEMNVSTLELGDSALYLCASSEDRGNVRATNEKLFFGSGTQLSVL.